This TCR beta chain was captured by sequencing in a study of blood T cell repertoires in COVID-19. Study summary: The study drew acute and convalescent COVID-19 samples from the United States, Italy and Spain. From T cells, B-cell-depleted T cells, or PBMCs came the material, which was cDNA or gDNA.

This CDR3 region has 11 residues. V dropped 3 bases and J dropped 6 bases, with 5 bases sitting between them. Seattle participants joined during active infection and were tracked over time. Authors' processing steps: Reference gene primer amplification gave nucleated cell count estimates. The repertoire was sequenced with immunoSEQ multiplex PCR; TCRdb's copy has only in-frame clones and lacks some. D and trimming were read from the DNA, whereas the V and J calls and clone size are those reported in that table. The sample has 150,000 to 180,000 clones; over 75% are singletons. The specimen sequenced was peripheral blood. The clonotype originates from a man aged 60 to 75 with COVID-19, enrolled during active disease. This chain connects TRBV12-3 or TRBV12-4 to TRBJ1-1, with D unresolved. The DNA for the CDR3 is TGTGCCAGCAGTTTGTCTCCTGAAGCTTTCTTT. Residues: CASSLSPEAFF.